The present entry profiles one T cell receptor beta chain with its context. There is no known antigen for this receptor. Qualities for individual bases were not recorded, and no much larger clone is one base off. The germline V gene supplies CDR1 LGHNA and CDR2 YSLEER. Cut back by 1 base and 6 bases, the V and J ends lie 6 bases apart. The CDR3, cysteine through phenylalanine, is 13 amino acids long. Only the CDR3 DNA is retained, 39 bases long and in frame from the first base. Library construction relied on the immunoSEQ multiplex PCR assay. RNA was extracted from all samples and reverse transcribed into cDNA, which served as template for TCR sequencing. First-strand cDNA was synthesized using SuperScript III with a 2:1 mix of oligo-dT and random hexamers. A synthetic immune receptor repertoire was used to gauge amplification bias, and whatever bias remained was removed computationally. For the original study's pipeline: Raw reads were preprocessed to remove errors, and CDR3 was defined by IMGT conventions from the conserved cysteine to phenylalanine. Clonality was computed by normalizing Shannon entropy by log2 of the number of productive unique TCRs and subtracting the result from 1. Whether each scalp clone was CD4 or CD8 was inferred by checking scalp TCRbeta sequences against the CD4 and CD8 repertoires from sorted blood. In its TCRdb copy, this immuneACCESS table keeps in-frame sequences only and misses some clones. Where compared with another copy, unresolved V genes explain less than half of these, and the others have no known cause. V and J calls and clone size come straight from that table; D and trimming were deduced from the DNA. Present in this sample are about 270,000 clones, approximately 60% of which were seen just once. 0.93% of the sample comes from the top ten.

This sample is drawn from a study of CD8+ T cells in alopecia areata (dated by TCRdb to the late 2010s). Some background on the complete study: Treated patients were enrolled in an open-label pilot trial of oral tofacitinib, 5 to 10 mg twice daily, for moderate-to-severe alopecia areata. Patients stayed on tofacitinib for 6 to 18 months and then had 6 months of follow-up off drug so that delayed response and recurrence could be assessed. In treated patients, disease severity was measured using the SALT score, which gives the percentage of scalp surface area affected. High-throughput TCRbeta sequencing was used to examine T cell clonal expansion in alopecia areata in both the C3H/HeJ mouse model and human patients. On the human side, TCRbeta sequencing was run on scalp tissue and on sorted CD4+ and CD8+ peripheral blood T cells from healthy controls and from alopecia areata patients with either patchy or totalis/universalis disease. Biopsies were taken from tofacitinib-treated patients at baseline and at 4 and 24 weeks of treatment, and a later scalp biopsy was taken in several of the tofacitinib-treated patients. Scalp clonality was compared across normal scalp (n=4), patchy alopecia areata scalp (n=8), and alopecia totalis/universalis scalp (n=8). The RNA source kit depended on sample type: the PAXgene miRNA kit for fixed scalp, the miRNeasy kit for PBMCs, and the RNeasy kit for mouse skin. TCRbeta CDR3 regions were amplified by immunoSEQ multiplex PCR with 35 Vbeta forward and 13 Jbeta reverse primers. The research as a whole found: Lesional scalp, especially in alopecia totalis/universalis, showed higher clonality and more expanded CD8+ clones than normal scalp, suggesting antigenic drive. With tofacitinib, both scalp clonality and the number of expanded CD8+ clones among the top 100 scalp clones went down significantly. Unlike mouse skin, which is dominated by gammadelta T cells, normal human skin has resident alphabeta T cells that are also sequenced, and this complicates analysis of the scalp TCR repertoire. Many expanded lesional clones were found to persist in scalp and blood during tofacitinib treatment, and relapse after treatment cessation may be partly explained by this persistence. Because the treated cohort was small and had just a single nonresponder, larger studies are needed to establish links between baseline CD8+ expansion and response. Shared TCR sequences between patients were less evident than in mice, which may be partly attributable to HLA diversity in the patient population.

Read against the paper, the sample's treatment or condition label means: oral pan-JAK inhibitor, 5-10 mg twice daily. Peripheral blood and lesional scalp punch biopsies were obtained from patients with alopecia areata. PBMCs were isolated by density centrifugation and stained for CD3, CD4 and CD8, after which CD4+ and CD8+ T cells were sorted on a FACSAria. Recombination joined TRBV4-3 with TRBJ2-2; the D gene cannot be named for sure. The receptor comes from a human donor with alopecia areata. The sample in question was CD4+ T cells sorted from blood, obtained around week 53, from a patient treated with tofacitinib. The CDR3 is CASSQAGAGELFF. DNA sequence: TGCGCCAGCAGCCAAGCCGGAGCCGGGGAGCTGTTTTTT.